The present TCR beta chain was sequenced within a study of blood T cell repertoires in COVID-19. Whole-study context: Both acute and convalescent COVID-19 samples were obtained from the United States, Italy and Spain.

How the authors handled the data: Reference gene primers were amplified, and this amplification served to estimate nucleated cell counts. Sequencing was performed with immunoSEQ multiplex PCR; in TCRdb, only in-frame clones are kept and a portion is missing. V, J and clone size are taken as reported in that table, and D and trimming were inferred from the DNA itself. The repertoire holds more than 150,000 clones, more than 70% seen once, with under 3.5% in the top ten. CDR3 length: 12 amino acids. V lost 6 bases, J lost 5 bases, and 4 bases stayed unmatched. Germline V gene lookup returns CDR1 SQVTM and CDR2 ANQGSEA.

This TCR was recovered from a woman aged 80 or over with active or convalescent COVID-19. The chain carries TRBV29-1 and TRBJ2-5, with 9 nucleotides matching TRBD1. Source material: peripheral blood. CDR3 nucleotide sequence: TGCAGCGTAGGACAGGGGAGGGAGACCCAGTACTTC. Protein product: CSVGQGRETQYF.